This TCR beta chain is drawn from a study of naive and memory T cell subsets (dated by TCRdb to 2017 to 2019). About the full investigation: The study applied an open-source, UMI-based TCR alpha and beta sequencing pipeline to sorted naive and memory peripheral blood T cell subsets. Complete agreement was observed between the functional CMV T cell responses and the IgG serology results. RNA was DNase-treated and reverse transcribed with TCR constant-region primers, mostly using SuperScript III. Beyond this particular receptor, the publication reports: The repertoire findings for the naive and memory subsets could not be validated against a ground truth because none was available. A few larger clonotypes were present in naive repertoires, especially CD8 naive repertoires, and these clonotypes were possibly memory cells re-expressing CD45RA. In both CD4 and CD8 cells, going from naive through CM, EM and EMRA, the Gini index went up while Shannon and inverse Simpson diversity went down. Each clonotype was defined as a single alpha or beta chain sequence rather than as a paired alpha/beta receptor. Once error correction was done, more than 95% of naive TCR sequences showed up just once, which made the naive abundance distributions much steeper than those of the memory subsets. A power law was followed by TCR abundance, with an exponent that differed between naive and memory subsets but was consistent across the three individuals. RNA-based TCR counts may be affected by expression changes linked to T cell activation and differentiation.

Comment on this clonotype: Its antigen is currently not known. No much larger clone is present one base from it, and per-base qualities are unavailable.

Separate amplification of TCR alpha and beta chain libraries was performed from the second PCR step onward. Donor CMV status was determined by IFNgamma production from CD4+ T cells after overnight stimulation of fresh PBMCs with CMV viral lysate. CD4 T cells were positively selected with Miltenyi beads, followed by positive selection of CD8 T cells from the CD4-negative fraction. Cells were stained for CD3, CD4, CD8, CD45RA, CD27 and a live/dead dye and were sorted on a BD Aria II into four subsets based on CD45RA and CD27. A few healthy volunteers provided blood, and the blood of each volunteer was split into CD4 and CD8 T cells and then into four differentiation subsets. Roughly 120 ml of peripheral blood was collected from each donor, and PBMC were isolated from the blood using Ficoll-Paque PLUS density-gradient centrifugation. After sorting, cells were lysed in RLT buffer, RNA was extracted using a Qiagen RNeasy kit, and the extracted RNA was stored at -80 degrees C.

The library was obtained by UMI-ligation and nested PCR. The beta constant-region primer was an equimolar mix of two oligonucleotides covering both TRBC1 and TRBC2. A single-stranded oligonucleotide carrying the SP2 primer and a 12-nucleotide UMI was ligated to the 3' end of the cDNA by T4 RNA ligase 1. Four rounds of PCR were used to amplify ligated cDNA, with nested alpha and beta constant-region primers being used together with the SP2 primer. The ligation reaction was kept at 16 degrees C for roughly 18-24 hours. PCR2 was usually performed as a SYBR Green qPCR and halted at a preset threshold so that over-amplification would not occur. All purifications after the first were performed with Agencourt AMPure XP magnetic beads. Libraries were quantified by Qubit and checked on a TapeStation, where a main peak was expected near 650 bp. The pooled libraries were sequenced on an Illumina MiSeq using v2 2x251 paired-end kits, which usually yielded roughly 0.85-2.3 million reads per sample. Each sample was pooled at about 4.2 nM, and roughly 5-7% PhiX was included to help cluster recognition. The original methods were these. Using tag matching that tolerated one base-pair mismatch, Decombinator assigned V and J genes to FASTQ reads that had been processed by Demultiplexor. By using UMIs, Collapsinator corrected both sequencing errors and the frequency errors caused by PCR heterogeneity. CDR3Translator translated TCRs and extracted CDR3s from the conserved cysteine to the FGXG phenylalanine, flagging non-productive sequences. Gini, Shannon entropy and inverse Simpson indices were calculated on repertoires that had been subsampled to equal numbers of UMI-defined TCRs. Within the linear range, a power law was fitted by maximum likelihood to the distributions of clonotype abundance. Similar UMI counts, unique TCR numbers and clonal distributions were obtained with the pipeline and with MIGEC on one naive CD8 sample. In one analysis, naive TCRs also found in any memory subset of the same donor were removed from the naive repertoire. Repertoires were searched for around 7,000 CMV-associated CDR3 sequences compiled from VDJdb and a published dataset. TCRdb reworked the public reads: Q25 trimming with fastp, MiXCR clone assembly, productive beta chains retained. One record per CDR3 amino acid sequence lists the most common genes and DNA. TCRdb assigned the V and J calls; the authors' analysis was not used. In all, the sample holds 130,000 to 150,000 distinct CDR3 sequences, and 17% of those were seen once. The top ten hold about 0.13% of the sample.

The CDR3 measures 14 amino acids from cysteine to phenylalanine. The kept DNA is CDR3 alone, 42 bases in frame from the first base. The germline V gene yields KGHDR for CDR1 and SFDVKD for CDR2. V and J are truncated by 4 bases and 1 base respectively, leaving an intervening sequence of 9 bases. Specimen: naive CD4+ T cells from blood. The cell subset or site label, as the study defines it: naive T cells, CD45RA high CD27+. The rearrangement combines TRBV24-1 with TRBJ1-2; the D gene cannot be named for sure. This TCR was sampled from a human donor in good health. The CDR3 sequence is CATSDYSVNYGYTF. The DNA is TGTGCCACCAGTGACTACAGCGTTAACTATGGCTACACCTTC.